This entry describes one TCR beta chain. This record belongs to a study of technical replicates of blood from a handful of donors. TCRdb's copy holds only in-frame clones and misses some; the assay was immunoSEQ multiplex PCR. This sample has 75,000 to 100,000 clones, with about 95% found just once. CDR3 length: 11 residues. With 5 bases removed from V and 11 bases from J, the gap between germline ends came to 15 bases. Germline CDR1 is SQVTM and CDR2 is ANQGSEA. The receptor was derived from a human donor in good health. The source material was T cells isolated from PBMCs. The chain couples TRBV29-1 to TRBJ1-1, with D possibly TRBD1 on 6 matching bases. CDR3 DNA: TGCAGCGTTTCCAGGGGTGGATATGCTTTCTTT. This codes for CSVSRGGYAFF.